The 11 T cell receptor beta chains in this list originate from one sample, sequenced in a study of blood T cell repertoires in COVID-19. Data came from immunoSEQ multiplex PCR; TCRdb stores just in-frame clones and leaves some out. The sample consists of around 420,000 clones, approximately 88% of them appearing once. The source material was PBMCs or T cells enriched from blood (not recorded which). The receptor source for this set is a woman aged 40 to 55 with acute COVID-19.

This clone was seen a single time. This chain uses TRBV5-4 with TRBJ2-5; weak D call: TRBD2 (5 bases). CDR3 length equals 13 residues. The germline gives CDR1 SGHNT, CDR2 YYREEE (reference sequence). With 4 bases removed from V and 2 bases from J, the gap between germline ends came to 9 bases. In DNA form, the CDR3 reads TGTGCCAGCAGCCCGGACTTACAAGAGACCCAGTACTTC. Translated: CASSPDLQETQYF.

V and J are TRBV7-9 and TRBJ2-7; 11 nucleotides match TRBD1. Germline V gives CDR1 SEHNR, CDR2 FQNEAQ (reference sequence). The V segment lost 5 bases and the J segment 4 bases; nucleotides outside the gene matches: 4. The CDR3 spans 14 residues. The CDR3 sequence is CASSQGTGGYEQYF. The CDR3 DNA reads as TGTGCCAGCAGCCAGGGGACAGGGGGGTACGAGCAGTACTTC.

In DNA, the CDR3 is TGTGCCAGCAGCTTAGATACGGAGGGGACCACTGAAGCTTTCTTT. This encodes CASSLDTEGTTEAFF. The rearrangement joins TRBV11-3 to TRBJ1-1; tentative D call: TRBD1 (5 bases). CDR3 size: 15 residues. V was shortened by 0 bases and J by 4 bases, with 12 bases between the two germline ends. The germline V gene encodes CDR1 SGHNT and CDR2 YENEEA.

The chain recombines TRBV5-4 with TRBJ2-1; D uncertain. The CDR3 has 15 residues. Germline-derived CDR1 and CDR2 are SGHNT and YYREEE (reference sequence). Deletions cut 3 bases from V and 0 bases from J, with 10 bases between. CDR3 sequence reads: CASSSRLSSYNEQFF. In DNA, the CDR3 is TGTGCCAGCAGCTCTCGTCTTAGCTCCTACAATGAGCAGTTCTTC.

Notes on this clone: Other DNA sequences in the same sample also yield this CDR3. The chain combines TRBV9 with TRBJ2-1, with TRBD2 identical over 7 bases. Germline CDR1 is SGDLS and CDR2 is YYNGEE. This CDR3 contains 15 residues. J gave up 3 bases and V 0 bases, and 3 bases lay outside the gene matches. The CDR3 nucleotides are TGTGCCAGCAGCGTAGGGCTAGCGGACTACAATGAGCAGTTCTTC. Translating it yields CASSVGLADYNEQFF. Using reference TRBV9 and TRBJ2-1 for the parts outside the CDR3, the full variable domain is DSGVTQTPKHLITATGQRVTLRCSPRSGDLSVYWYQQSLDQGLQFLIQYYNGEERAKGNILERFSAQQFPDLHSELNLSSLELGDSALYFCASSVGLADYNEQFFGPGTRLTVL.

The chain's CDR3 is CASSQTLTSGGGNEQFF. The CDR3 bases are TGTGCCAGCAGCCAAACCCTGACTAGCGGGGGGGGGAATGAGCAGTTCTTC. The chain is built from TRBV5-8 and TRBJ2-1, with 14 bases lining up with TRBD2. This CDR3 comprises 17 residues. Looked up from germline, CDR1 is SGHTS and CDR2 is YDEGEE. The J segment lost 7 bases and the V segment lost 4 bases, leaving 10 bases of the junction unmatched.

This chain connects TRBV27 to TRBJ2-1, with D unresolved. The V and J ends lost 6 bases and 6 bases respectively, with 15 bases between them. The CDR3 is made up of 14 amino acids. Looked up from germline, CDR1 is MNHEY and CDR2 is SMNVEV (reference sequence). This chain's CDR3 is CASRVVGSFNEQFF. CDR3 DNA: TGTGCCAGCAGAGTCGTGGGCAGTTTCAATGAGCAGTTCTTC.

The rearrangement links TRBV5-1 to TRBJ1-6; TRBD1 aligns across 7 bases. The V gene's germline CDR1 is SGHRS and CDR2 YFSETQ. J was trimmed by 6 bases and V by 0 bases; bases with no gene match: 6. The CDR3 has 16 amino acids. This CDR3 reads CASSLEGQGVNSPLHF. CDR3 sequence (DNA): TGCGCCAGCAGCTTGGAGGGTCAGGGGGTTAATTCACCCCTCCACTTT.

V usage is TRBV6-1 and J usage is TRBJ2-5; D is ambiguous. Looked up from germline, CDR1 is MNHNS and CDR2 is SASEGT. V gave up 2 bases and J gave up 3 bases, with 10 bases separating them. CDR3 length: 14 amino acids. Here the CDR3 reads CASSEILEKETQYF. The DNA of the CDR3 is TGTGCCAGCAGTGAAATATTAGAGAAAGAGACCCAGTACTTC.

The CDR3 DNA follows: TGTGCCTGGAGTGTAGGGAGCTACGAGCAGTACTTC. As protein: CAWSVGSYEQYF. V is TRBV30 and J is TRBJ2-7; D possibly corresponds to TRBD2 (5 bases). Looked up from germline, CDR1 is GTSNPN and CDR2 is SVGIG (reference sequence). The CDR3 covers 12 residues. V was cut by 0 bases and J by 3 bases, with 6 bases left in between.

CDR3 sequence (DNA): TGTGCCAGCACTTCGGGACAGGGGGCGTACGAGCAGTACTTC. As protein: CASTSGQGAYEQYF. The chain recombines TRBV18 with TRBJ2-7; 12 bases line up with TRBD1. Germline CDR1 is KGHSH and CDR2 is LQKENI. The CDR3 extends over 14 amino acids. After removal of 8 bases from V and 4 bases from J, the junction contained 6 bases not matched to a gene.